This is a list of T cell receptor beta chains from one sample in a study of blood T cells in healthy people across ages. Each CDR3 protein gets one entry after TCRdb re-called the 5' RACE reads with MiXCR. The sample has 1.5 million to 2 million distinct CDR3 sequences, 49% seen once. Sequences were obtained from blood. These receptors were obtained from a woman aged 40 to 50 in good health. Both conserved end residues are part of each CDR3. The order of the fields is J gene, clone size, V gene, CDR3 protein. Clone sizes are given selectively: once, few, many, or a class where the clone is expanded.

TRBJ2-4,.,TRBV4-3,CASSQDANIQYF
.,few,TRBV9,CASSVQGILRETQYF
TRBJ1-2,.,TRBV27,CASGSGGRAVYGYTF
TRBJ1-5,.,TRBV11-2,CASSRTKRTNQPQHF
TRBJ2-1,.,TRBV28,CASSPLGQLSYNEQFF
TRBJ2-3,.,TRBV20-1,CSAILRLALADTQYF
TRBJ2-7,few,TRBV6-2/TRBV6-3,CASSLLEQNSYEQYF
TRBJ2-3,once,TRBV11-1,CASSPSGGAVSTDTQYF
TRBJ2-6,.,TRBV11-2,CASSLDPRRKGLPLLGANVLTF
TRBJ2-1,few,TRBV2,CASRGTSNSNEQFF
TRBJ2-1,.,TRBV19,CASSMRRGAYNEQFF
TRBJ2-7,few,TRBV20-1,CSARGSFGYEQYF
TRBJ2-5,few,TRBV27,CASRDPGQGMWYF
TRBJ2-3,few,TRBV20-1,CSARGGGGGGASTDTQYF
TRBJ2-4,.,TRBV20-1,CSARDPQGIHIQYF
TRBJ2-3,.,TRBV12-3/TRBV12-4,CASSLLHGDTQYF
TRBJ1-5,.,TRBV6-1,CASSGGARNQPQHF
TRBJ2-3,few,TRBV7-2,CASSLVQTPTDTQYF
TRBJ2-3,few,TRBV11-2,CASSWGQGITDTQYF
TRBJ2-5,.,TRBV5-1,CASSRGWTGQETQYF
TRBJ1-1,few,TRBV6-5,CASSYARSGTEAFF
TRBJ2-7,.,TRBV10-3,CAVTPTGTYEQYF
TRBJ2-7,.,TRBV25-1,CASSKREASEQYF
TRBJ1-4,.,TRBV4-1,CASSDWGTTNEKLFF
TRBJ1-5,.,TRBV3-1,CASSQEPYSNQPQHF
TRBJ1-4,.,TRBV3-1,CASGTLNEKLFF
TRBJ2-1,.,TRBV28,CATREVGTQRRFEQFF
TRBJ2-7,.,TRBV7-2,CASSLGSEKYYEQYF
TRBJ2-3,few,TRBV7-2,CASIQEDTQYF
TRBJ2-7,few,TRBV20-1,CSARDRRDYEQYF
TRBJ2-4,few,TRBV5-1,CASSPDSQVAKNIQYF
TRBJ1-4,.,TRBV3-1,CASSQAEGLLLTNEKLFF
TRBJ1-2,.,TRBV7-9,CASSSPRQGLDYGYTF
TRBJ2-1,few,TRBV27,CASKPILGPKRVDNEQFF
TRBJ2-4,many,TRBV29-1,CSVVAGAKNIQYF
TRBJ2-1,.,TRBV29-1,CSVELGTYNEQFF
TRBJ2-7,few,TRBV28,CASSSSGTGRAYEQYF
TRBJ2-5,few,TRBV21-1,CASSKAGTGKETQYF
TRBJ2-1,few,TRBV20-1,CSARGGGISSYNEQFF
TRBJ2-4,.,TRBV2,CASSDVSGGVTKNVQYF
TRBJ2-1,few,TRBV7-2,CASSLNGDSYNEQFF
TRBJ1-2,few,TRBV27,CASSSSYPGQSYNYGYTF
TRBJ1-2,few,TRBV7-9,CASSLGGRGPYGYTF
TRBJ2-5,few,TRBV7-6,CASTQLGYSETQYF
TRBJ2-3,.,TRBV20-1,CSARVLMTDTQYF
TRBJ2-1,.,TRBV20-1,CSAPLGSSYNEQFF
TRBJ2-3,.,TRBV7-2,CASSLRPGVWGDTQYF
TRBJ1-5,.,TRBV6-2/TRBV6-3,CASSRARQGTDQPQHF